This T cell receptor (beta chain) was captured by sequencing in a study of cytomegalovirus exposure and HLA in healthy donors. Assay used: immunoSEQ multiplex PCR; TCRdb lists only in-frame clones, some missing. The table has about 150,000 clones, approximately 86% seen once. CDR1 and CDR2 from the germline V gene are MNHNY and SVGAGI (reference sequence). This CDR3 is 13 amino acids long. V was shortened by 6 bases and J by 10 bases, with 16 bases between the two germline ends. This TCR was sampled from a man younger than 35 in good health and CMV-seropositive. V gene TRBV6-6 combines with J gene TRBJ1-5; a weak D match, TRBD1 (5 bases). Input material: PBMCs. CDR3 sequence: CASRSRGAGPQHF. The CDR3 DNA is TGTGCCAGCAGGTCTAGGGGCGCGGGACCCCAGCATTTT.